This T cell receptor beta chain was identified during a study of human T cells and chemical hapten exposure. Whole-study findings and limits: Versus controls, significantly more large CDR3 similarity clusters arose from expanded TCRs. No alteration of TCRs above 1 in 1000 frequency was seen with DPC sensitization.

Sample time point: pre-sensitization, week 0. Treatment specified: therapeutic diphenylcyclopropenone sensitization with weekly scalp DPC. With 4 bases clipped from V and 5 bases from J, the junction kept 12 bases outside the gene matches. Germline V gene sequence: CDR1 MNHEY, CDR2 SVGAGI. The CDR3 totals 16 residues. This clonotype has only a few counts. Its matching antigen is unknown. The library gave individual cDNA molecules unique molecular identifiers. TCRdb recomputed calls from the RACE reads with MiXCR, one row per CDR3 protein. The table records more than 250,000 distinct CDR3 sequences, more than 6.5% of them present only once.

V is TRBV6-5 and J is TRBJ2-5, with TRBD2 identical over 8 bases. Specimen: whole blood, collected in connection with sensitization to the hapten diphenylcyclopropenone (DPC). The clonotype comes from a woman in her forties with alopecia areata. Some clones in this sample may be carry-over from other donors' samples. The CDR3 reads CASSSAGGAGGETQYF. The CDR3 nucleotides read TGTGCCAGCAGTTCCGCGGGAGGAGCGGGTGGGGAGACCCAGTACTTC.